This TCR beta chain came from a study of blood T cell repertoires in COVID-19. Study background: Donors in the United States, Italy and Spain gave samples during acute or convalescent COVID-19. The analysed material was cDNA or gDNA that came from T cells, B-cell-depleted T cells, or PBMCs.

The V gene's germline CDR1 is SQVTM and CDR2 ANQGSEA. The CDR3 length is 12 residues. V dropped 7 bases and J dropped 7 bases, with 14 bases sitting between them. This clone was seen a single time. As handled by the study authors: Amplified reference gene primers provided the basis for estimating nucleated cell counts. Profiled with immunoSEQ multiplex PCR; TCRdb holds only in-frame clones, not every one. The DNA was the basis for D and trimming; V, J and clone size are from that table. Seen here are roughly 63,000 clones, 85% to 90% observed once, and the top ten hold roughly 2.6%. The TCR sequence derives from a man aged 45 to 65 with acute or convalescent COVID-19. V is TRBV29-1 and J is TRBJ2-1; TRBD1 might be the D (5 bases). Sequenced material: peripheral blood. CDR3 amino acids: CSGHWGRNEQFF. The CDR3 DNA is TGCAGCGGTCATTGGGGCCGGAATGAGCAGTTCTTC.